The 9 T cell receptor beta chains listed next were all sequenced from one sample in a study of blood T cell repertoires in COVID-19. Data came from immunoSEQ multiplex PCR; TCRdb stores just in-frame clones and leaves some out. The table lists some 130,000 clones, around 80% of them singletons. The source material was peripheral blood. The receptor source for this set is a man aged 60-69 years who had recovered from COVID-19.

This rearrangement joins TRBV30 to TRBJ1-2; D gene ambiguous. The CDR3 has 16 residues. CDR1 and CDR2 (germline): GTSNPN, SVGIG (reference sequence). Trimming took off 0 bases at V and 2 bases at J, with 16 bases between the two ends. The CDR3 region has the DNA TGTGCCTGGAGTGTACCAAGGGCGGGGTTCAACTATGGCTACACCTTC. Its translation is CAWSVPRAGFNYGYTF. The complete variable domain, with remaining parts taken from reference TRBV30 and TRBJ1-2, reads SQTIHQWPATLVQPVGSPLSLECTVEGTSNPNLYWYRQAAGRGLQLLFYSVGIGQISSEVPQNLSASRPQDRQFILSSKKLLLSDSGFYLCAWSVPRAGFNYGYTFGSGTRLTVV.

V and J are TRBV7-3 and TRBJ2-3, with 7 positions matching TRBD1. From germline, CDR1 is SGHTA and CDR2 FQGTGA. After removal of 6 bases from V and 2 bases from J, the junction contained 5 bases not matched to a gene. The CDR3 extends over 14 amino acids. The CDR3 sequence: CASRGQTDTDTQYF. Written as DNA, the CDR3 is TGTGCCAGCAGGGGACAGACAGACACAGATACGCAGTATTTT.

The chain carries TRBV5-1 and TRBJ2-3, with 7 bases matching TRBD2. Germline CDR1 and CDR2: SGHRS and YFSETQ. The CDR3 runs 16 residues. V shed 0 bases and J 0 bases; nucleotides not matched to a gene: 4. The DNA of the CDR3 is TGCGCCAGCAGCTTGGCTAGCGGTCCTAGCACAGATACGCAGTATTTT. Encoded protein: CASSLASGPSTDTQYF. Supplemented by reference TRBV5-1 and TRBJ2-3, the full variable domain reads KAGVTQTPRYLIKTRGQQVTLSCSPISGHRSVSWYQQTPGQGLQFLFEYFSETQRNKGNFPGRFSGRQFSNSRSEMNVSTLELGDSALYLCASSLASGPSTDTQYFGPGTRLTVL.

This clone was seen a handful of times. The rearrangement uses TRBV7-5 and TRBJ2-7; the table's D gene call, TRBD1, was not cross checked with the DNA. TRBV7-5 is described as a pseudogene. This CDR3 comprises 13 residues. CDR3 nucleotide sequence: TGTGCCAGAAGCTTTAACCTCCAGGGAGAGCAGTACTTC. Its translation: CARSFNLQGEQYF.

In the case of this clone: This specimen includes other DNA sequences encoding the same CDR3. CDR3 sequence reads: CASSPPEGRQFF. In nucleotides, the CDR3 is TGTGCCAGCTCACCACCGGAGGGACGGCAGTTCTTC. This sequence joins TRBV18 and TRBJ2-1, with D perhaps TRBD2 (6 bases). CDR1 and CDR2 from the germline V gene are KGHSH and LQKENI. This CDR3 region has 12 residues. V gave up 0 bases and J gave up 12 bases, with 9 bases separating them. Based on the CDR3 plus reference TRBV18 and TRBJ2-1, the full variable domain is NAGVMQNPRHLVRRRGQEARLRCSPMKGHSHVYWYRQLPEEGLKFMVYLQKENIIDESGMPKERFSAEFPKEGPSILRIQQVVRGDSAAYFCASSPPEGRQFFGPGTRLTVL.

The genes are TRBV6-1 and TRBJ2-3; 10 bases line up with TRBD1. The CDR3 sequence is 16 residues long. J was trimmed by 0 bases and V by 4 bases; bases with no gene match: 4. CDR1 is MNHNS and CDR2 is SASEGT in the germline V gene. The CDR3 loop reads CASSARQGASTDTQYF. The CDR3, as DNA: TGTGCCAGCAGTGCTAGACAGGGGGCTAGCACAGATACGCAGTATTTT.

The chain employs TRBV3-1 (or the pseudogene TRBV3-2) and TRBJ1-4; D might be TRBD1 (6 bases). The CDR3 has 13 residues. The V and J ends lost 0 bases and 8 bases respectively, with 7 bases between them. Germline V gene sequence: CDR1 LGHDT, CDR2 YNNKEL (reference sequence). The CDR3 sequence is CASSQDRGEKLFF. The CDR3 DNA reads TGTGCCAGCAGCCAAGACAGGGGCGAAAAACTGTTTTTT.

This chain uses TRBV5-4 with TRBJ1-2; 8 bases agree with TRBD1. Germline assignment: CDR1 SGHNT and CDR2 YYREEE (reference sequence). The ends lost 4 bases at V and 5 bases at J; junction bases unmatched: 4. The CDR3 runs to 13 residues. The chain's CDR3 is CASSGDRTYGYTF. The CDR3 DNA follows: TGTGCCAGCAGCGGGGACAGGACTTATGGCTACACCTTC.

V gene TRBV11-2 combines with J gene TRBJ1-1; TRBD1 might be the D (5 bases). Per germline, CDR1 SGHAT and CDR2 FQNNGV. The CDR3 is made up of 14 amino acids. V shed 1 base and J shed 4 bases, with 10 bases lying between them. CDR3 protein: CASSLAAGLTEAFF. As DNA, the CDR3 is TGTGCCAGCAGCTTAGCAGCAGGGCTCACTGAAGCTTTCTTT. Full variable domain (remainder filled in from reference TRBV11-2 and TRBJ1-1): EAGVAQSPRYKIIEKRQSVAFWCNPISGHATLYWYQQILGQGPKLLIQFQNNGVVDDSQLPKDRFSAERLKGVDSTLKIQPAKLEDSAVYLCASSLAAGLTEAFFGQGTRLTVV.